One T cell receptor beta chain is described in this entry. The antigen is not known. Naive-designated CD8 cells lacked CD45RO, were positively enriched for CCR7, and omitted terminally differentiated effector memory CD45RA+ cells. All of the donors resided in Nashville, Tennessee, and each was a Caucasian adult. Germline trimming cut 0 bases from V and 4 bases from J; bases unmatched to any gene: 1. Germline CDR1 and CDR2: SEHNR and FQNEAQ (reference sequence). This CDR3 spans 14 amino acids. The sample belongs to a study of shared clonotypes between healthy human individuals. Findings and caveats of the study: Donor scarcity curtailed the genetic and exposure-history diversity represented herein.

Assay: immunoSEQ multiplex PCR; the TCRdb copy retains only in-frame clones and omits some. This table has some 580,000 clones, more than 95% appearing once. The chain is built from TRBV7-9 and TRBJ2-3, with TRBD1 matching 7 bases. The sequenced material came from naive CD8+ T cells sorted from blood. The clonotype was recovered from a young man in good health. CDR3 in DNA: TGTGCCAGCAGCTTAGCCACAGGGGCAGATACGCAGTATTTT. Its protein product is CASSLATGADTQYF.